This T cell receptor beta chain was recovered during a study of shared T cell receptors in the human thymus. Sequencing used immunoSEQ multiplex PCR; TCRdb keeps in-frame clones, though not all of them. The repertoire holds hundreds of thousands of clones, with 95% as singletons. The CDR3 spans 18 residues. Germline assignment: CDR1 SGHTS and CDR2 YDEGEE. V lost 2 bases to trimming and J lost 3 bases; unmatched junction nucleotides: 12. This rearrangement joins TRBV5-8 to TRBJ1-5; 9 nucleotides match TRBD1. Material for sequencing was thymocytes. This receptor was taken from a human donor. The DNA of the CDR3 is TGTGCCAGCAGCTTCGGGGGACAGGGATCGTGGATCAATCAGCCCCAGCATTTT. Protein sequence: CASSFGGQGSWINQPQHF.